The clone carrying this T cell receptor beta chain was seen more than once but under ten times. Its antigen is as yet unknown. Individual cDNA molecules received unique molecular identifiers. A single record per CDR3 protein comes from TCRdb applying MiXCR to the 5' RACE reads. The data contain tens of thousands of distinct CDR3 sequences, less than 9.5% of them singletons. Trimming shortened V by 4 bases and J by 7 bases, and 12 bases separated the two germline ends. From germline, CDR1 is SGDLS and CDR2 YYNGEE. The CDR3 length is 13 residues. These data originate in a study of early T cells in non-severe SARS-CoV-2 infection. The wider study: Sequenced material consisted of bulk RNA (from unsorted whole blood), and chains were unpaired. Study conclusions and caveats: Matches to VDJdb favored anti-spike CD8 responses and missed private and CD4 specificities.

The material sequenced was whole blood, taken at baseline. V and J are TRBV9 and TRBJ1-5; D is unclear. The receptor was isolated from an adult who was a healthcare worker with PCR-confirmed SARS-CoV-2 infection or an uninfected control (not recorded which). Here the CDR3 DNA reads TGTGCCAGCAGCTCCACAATAGGCCAGCCCCAGCATTTT. Amino acid sequence: CASSSTIGQPQHF.